One sample yielded the 32 T cell receptor beta chains listed below, sequenced in a study of T cell responses to AZD1222 COVID-19 vaccine. Sequencing used immunoSEQ multiplex PCR; TCRdb keeps in-frame clones, though not all of them. The repertoire holds some 130,000 clones, just under 95% seen once, with around 1.1% in the top ten. This material consisted of peripheral blood, taken 28 days after the second AZD1222 dose. The receptors shown here come from an adult who received the AZD1222 COVID-19 vaccine.

The CDR3 DNA is TGCGCCAGCAGCTTGTCAGTCGGGTTCGACCAGCCCCAGCATTTT. Protein sequence: CASSLSVGFDQPQHF. The chain uses TRBV5-1 and TRBJ1-5; D is unresolved. V was pared by 1 base and J by 7 bases, with 15 bases between. Germline V gene data show CDR1 as SGHRS and CDR2 as YFSETQ. The CDR3 extends over 15 amino acids.

V usage is TRBV21-1 and J usage is TRBJ2-1; the table's D call, TRBD2, was not checked against the DNA. TRBV21-1 has pseudogene status. This CDR3 has 15 amino acids. The CDR3 nucleotides read TGTGCCAGCCCCAAAGGGGGAGTTTGCTACAATGAGCAGTTCTTC. Its protein product is CASPKGGVCYNEQFF.

The chain is built from TRBV25-1 and TRBJ2-5; D is unresolved. Deletions cut 1 base from V and 1 base from J, with 7 bases between. Germline V gives CDR1 MGHDK, CDR2 SYGVNS. The CDR3 extends over 14 amino acids. CDR3 residues: CASSESGFQETQYF. The CDR3 coding sequence is TGTGCCAGCAGTGAATCTGGGTTCCAAGAGACCCAGTACTTC.

The chain couples TRBV4-3 to TRBJ1-1; D may be TRBD1 (5 bases). CDR1 LGHNA and CDR2 YSLEER come from the germline V gene. This CDR3 spans 15 amino acids. The V and J ends lost 0 bases and 4 bases respectively, with 12 bases between them. The CDR3, as DNA: TGCGCCAGCAGCCAAGAGGCAGGGCGCGGCACTGAAGCTTTCTTT. This encodes CASSQEAGRGTEAFF.

This clone turned up a few times. The V call is TRBV5-4, the J call TRBJ2-1; TRBD1 might be the D (5 bases). The CDR3 loop spans 13 amino acids. Trimming left V 4 bases short and J 8 bases short, with 13 bases between. Germline V gives CDR1 SGHNT, CDR2 YYREEE (reference sequence). The CDR3 DNA reads as TGTGCCAGCAGCCTGGACATCAATTATGAGCAGTTCTTC. Translated, it gives CASSLDINYEQFF.

The genes are TRBV3-1 (or the pseudogene TRBV3-2) and TRBJ2-2; D may match TRBD1 or TRBD2 (5 bases each). Germline V CDR1 and CDR2: LGHDT, YNNKEL (reference sequence). The CDR3 length is 14 residues. The V gene lost 3 bases and the J gene lost 4 bases, with 9 bases spanning the gap. The CDR3 bases are TGTGCCAGCAGCCATTTTGGGGGCACCGGGGAGCTGTTTTTT. This codes for CASSHFGGTGELFF.

This clone was detected once. The chain uses TRBV11-3 and TRBJ2-1; 7 positions match TRBD2. V was clipped by 3 bases and J by 5 bases; unmatched bases: 4. The CDR3 is 14 amino acids. CDR1 is SGHNT and CDR2 is YENEEA in the germline V gene. CDR3 amino acids: CASSFGGRDNEQFF. As DNA, the CDR3 is TGTGCCAGCAGCTTTGGCGGGAGAGACAATGAGCAGTTCTTC.

This chain uses TRBV7-9 with TRBJ1-1; TRBD1 agrees at 9 bases. The CDR3 has 14 residues. Per germline, CDR1 SEHNR and CDR2 FQNEAQ (reference sequence). J was trimmed by 7 bases and V by 1 base; bases with no gene match: 4. CDR3 loop: CASSLGYRGREAFF. The CDR3 nucleotides are TGTGCCAGCAGCTTAGGGTACAGGGGGCGTGAAGCTTTCTTT.

The gene calls are TRBV6-2 or TRBV6-3 and TRBJ2-3; 8 nucleotides line up with TRBD2. This CDR3 contains 16 residues. J was trimmed by 6 bases and V by 4 bases; bases with no gene match: 12. Germline assignment: CDR1 MNHEY and CDR2 SVGEGT. CDR3 amino acids: CASSSRAGDLRDTQYF. DNA of the CDR3: TGTGCCAGCAGTTCGAGAGCGGGAGACTTACGGGATACGCAGTATTTT.

This sequence joins TRBV3-1 (or the pseudogene TRBV3-2) and TRBJ2-1; TRBD2 is a possible D gene (7 bases). With 9 bases removed from V and 13 bases from J, the gap between germline ends came to 19 bases. Looked up from germline, CDR1 is LGHDT and CDR2 is YNNKEL (reference sequence). This CDR3 region has 12 residues. This chain's CDR3 is CASTQGGVEQFF. The DNA of the CDR3 is TGTGCCAGTACACAGGGAGGGGTGGAACAGTTCTTC.

This clone was detected only once. The chain combines TRBV5-5 with TRBJ1-2; a possible D gene is TRBD1 (5 bases). The V end lost 0 bases, the J end lost 8 bases, and 14 bases lay between the germline ends. CDR1 is SGHKS, CDR2 YYEKEE, per germline (reference sequence). There are 14 residues in the CDR3. CDR3 amino acids: CASSLVAGVEGYTF. The CDR3 DNA sequence: TGTGCCAGCAGCTTGGTCGCGGGGGTGGAGGGCTACACCTTC.

The gene calls are TRBV27 and TRBJ1-2; TRBD1 agrees at 8 bases. The V segment lost 5 bases and the J segment 6 bases; nucleotides outside the gene matches: 5. In germline, CDR1 is MNHEY, CDR2 SMNVEV (reference sequence). This CDR3 comprises 13 residues. In nucleotides, the CDR3 is TGTGCCAGCAGTGCGACAGGGGTTAATGGCTACACCTTC. Translation gives CASSATGVNGYTF.

The chain's CDR3 is CASRGLAGSYEQYF. CDR3 bases: TGTGCCAGCAGGGGACTAGCGGGGTCCTACGAGCAGTACTTC. The gene calls are TRBV3-1 (or the pseudogene TRBV3-2) and TRBJ2-7; 13 bases are shared with TRBD2. Germline trimming cut 6 bases from V and 1 base from J; bases unmatched to any gene: 0. This CDR3 has 14 residues. CDR1 LGHDT and CDR2 YNNKEL come from the germline V gene (reference sequence).

The chain combines TRBV6-5 with TRBJ2-3, with 7 nucleotides matching TRBD2. The CDR3 is made up of 14 amino acids. Germline values: CDR1 MNHEY, CDR2 SVGAGI. The V gene end was trimmed by 6 bases and the J gene end by 4 bases; junction bases not matched to a gene: 7. The CDR3 region has the DNA TGTGCCAGCAGGACTAGCCCGCGTTCAGATACGCAGTATTTT. Protein sequence: CASRTSPRSDTQYF.

The chain links TRBV29-1 to TRBJ1-2; no clear D gene. CDR3 length equals 11 residues. Germline V gene data show CDR1 as SQVTM and CDR2 as ANQGSEA. V was pared by 7 bases and J by 8 bases, with 14 bases between. CDR3 bases: TGCAGCGGGATGGTAGGCGGCGGCTACACCTTC. The encoded protein is CSGMVGGGYTF.

The chain links TRBV4-3 to TRBJ2-7; 10 nucleotides line up with TRBD2. The CDR3 totals 15 residues. CDR1 and CDR2 (germline): LGHNA, YSLEER. Losses at the gene ends were 5 bases for V and 2 bases for J; bases not matched to a gene: 6. For the CDR3, the DNA is TGCGCCAGCAGCGCTAGGACTAGCGGTCCCTACGAGCAGTACTTC. Translation gives CASSARTSGPYEQYF.

The CDR3 nucleotides read TGTGCCAGCAGCCCTGACAGAATCTACTACGAGCAGTACTTC. It is translated as CASSPDRIYYEQYF. The chain uses TRBV11-1 and TRBJ2-7; TRBD1 might be the D (5 bases). CDR1 SGHAT and CDR2 FQDESV come from the germline V gene (reference sequence). Trimming left V 5 bases short and J 3 bases short, with 14 bases between. The CDR3 is 14 amino acids.

This chain uses TRBV11-3 with TRBJ2-1; 8 positions agree with TRBD2. Germline V gene sequence: CDR1 SGHNT, CDR2 YENEEA. V was pared by 5 bases and J by 9 bases, with 12 bases of the junction left unmatched. CDR3 size: 15 residues. CDR3 nucleotides: TGTGCCAGCAGCCTTAGCGGGATAACGTCCAGTGAGCAGTTCTTC. Translated: CASSLSGITSSEQFF.

V and J are TRBV4-3 and TRBJ1-1, with TRBD1 as a possible D gene (6 bases). The CDR3 sequence is 15 residues long. V shed 4 bases and J shed 0 bases, with 12 bases lying between them. Germline values: CDR1 LGHNA, CDR2 YSLEER. In DNA, the CDR3 is TGCGCCAGCAGCCGGTCTGGGGGCCTGAACACTGAAGCTTTCTTT. Its translation: CASSRSGGLNTEAFF.

V usage is TRBV4-2 and J usage is TRBJ2-5, with 9 bases matching TRBD2. Per the germline V gene, CDR1 is LGHNA and CDR2 is YNFKEQ. The CDR3 has 16 residues. V dropped 0 bases and J dropped 1; count of bases not matched to a gene: 3. The CDR3, as DNA: TGTGCCAGCAGCCAAGACGCGCGGGGGGGCCAAGAGACCCAGTACTTC. This codes for CASSQDARGGQETQYF.

The chain links TRBV11-3 to TRBJ2-1, with 8 bases identical to TRBD2. V dropped 3 bases and J dropped 7; count of bases not matched to a gene: 8. This CDR3 has 15 amino acids. The germline gives CDR1 SGHNT, CDR2 YENEEA. CDR3 nucleotide sequence: TGTGCCAGCAGCTTGGATTCGGGGGGGCTGAATGAGCAGTTCTTC. This gives the protein CASSLDSGGLNEQFF.

The chain uses TRBV7-2 and TRBJ2-7; D is possibly TRBD1 or TRBD2 (5 bases each). The V and J ends lost 0 bases and 1 base respectively, with 16 bases between them. The CDR3 contains 17 residues. Germline V lookup: CDR1 SGHTA, CDR2 FQGNSA. The CDR3 DNA sequence: TGTGCCAGCAGCTTAGCGCGGGCAGGGAGAACGTCCTACGAGCAGTACTTC. Translation: CASSLARAGRTSYEQYF.

The chain joins TRBV23-1 to TRBJ2-1; D possibly corresponds to TRBD1 (6 bases). Being an ORF, TRBV23-1 has a function that is uncertain. Trimming took off 3 bases at V and 10 bases at J, with 10 bases between the two ends. The CDR3 length is 12 residues. The DNA for the CDR3 is TGCGCCAGCAGTCATCCCCAGGGGGAGCAGTTCTTC. Its translation is CASSHPQGEQFF.

The chain employs TRBV4-2 and TRBJ2-7, with 16 bases aligning to TRBD2. Germline V gives CDR1 LGHNA, CDR2 YNFKEQ. J gave up 9 bases and V 2 bases, and 10 bases lay outside the gene matches. This CDR3 has 17 amino acids. The CDR3 DNA is TGTGCCAGCAGCCAACAAGCAGGGACTAGCGGGAGGGCCGGGCAGTACTTC. Translating it yields CASSQQAGTSGRAGQYF.

The chain recombines TRBV6-2 or TRBV6-3 with TRBJ2-2; 10 bases agree with TRBD1. V shed 2 bases, J shed 0 bases, and the junction held 6 bases outside the gene matches. In germline, CDR1 is MNHEY, CDR2 SVGEGT. This CDR3 is 18 amino acids long. In DNA, the CDR3 is TGTGCCAGCAGTTACCTAACTGGACAGGGGGCGAACACCGGGGAGCTGTTTTTT. Amino acid sequence: CASSYLTGQGANTGELFF.

The rearrangement joins TRBV28 to TRBJ2-7; TRBD1 matches at 11 bases. Unmatched junction bases numbered 4, after V lost 5 bases and J lost 1 base. Germline V gives CDR1 MDHEN, CDR2 SYDVKM. CDR3 size: 15 residues. The CDR3: CASSGQGARSYEQYF. The CDR3 nucleotides are TGTGCCAGCAGTGGACAGGGGGCCAGGTCCTACGAGCAGTACTTC.

This rearrangement joins TRBV12-3 or TRBV12-4 to TRBJ2-1; D might be TRBD1 (7 bases). V dropped 8 bases and J dropped 7 bases, with 15 bases sitting between them. This CDR3 is 13 amino acids long. CDR3 protein: CASGRDRWNEQFF. The CDR3 DNA reads TGTGCCAGCGGGCGGGACAGATGGAATGAGCAGTTCTTC.

The rearrangement links TRBV13 to TRBJ1-1; the match to TRBD1 covers 9 bases. CDR3 length: 14 residues. The V gene end was trimmed by 4 bases and the J gene end by 7 bases; junction bases not matched to a gene: 7. Per the germline V gene, CDR1 is PRHDT and CDR2 is FYEKMQ (reference sequence). In DNA form, the CDR3 reads TGTGCCAGCAGCTCAGGACAGGGGTGGCATGAAGCTTTCTTT. Amino acids: CASSSGQGWHEAFF.

The gene calls are TRBV30 and TRBJ1-1; tentatively, D is TRBD1 (5 bases). The CDR3 is 12 amino acids. Germline CDR1 reads GTSNPN; CDR2 reads SVGIG (reference sequence). V lost 0 bases to trimming and J lost 5 bases, with 7 bases between them. The CDR3 bases are TGTGCCTGGAGTGTACGGGGGACTGAAGCTTTCTTT. Its translation is CAWSVRGTEAFF.

The CDR3 DNA reads as TGTGCCAGTAGTATAACGCGGGAGTACAATGAGCAGTTCTTC. Its translation: CASSITREYNEQFF. The chain has TRBV19 and TRBJ2-1; 7 nucleotides align to TRBD2. Germline V lookup: CDR1 LNHDA, CDR2 SQIVND (reference sequence). V trimming: 2 bases; J trimming: 4 bases; junction bases outside the gene matches: 2. The CDR3 is made up of 14 amino acids.

The rearrangement links TRBV5-6 to TRBJ2-5; D might be TRBD1 (6 bases). This CDR3 contains 15 residues. CDR1 is SGHDT and CDR2 is YYEEEE in the germline V gene. Trimming removed 2 bases at V and 3 bases at J, with 14 bases between. The CDR3 here is CASSFVGAGEETQYF. In DNA form, the CDR3 reads TGTGCCAGCAGCTTTGTCGGGGCAGGGGAAGAGACCCAGTACTTC.

The CDR3 nucleotides are TGCAGCGTTGAATTCGCGACAGGGAAAGAGACCCAGTACTTC. Translation gives CSVEFATGKETQYF. This rearrangement joins TRBV29-1 to TRBJ2-5, with 7 bases that match TRBD1. V gave up 2 bases and J gave up 3 bases; unmatched junction bases: 6. This CDR3 has 14 amino acids. Germline V CDR1 and CDR2: SQVTM, ANQGSEA. Together with reference TRBV29-1 and TRBJ2-5, the CDR3 gives the full variable domain: SAVISQKPSRDICQRGTSLTIQCQVDSQVTMMFWYRQQPGQSLTLIATANQGSEATYESGFVIDKFPISRPNLTFSTLTVSNMSPEDSSIYLCSVEFATGKETQYFGPGTRLLVL.